The rows below give T cell receptor beta chains drawn from one sample of a study of cytomegalovirus exposure and HLA in healthy donors. Assay: immunoSEQ multiplex PCR; the TCRdb copy retains only in-frame clones and omits some. The table includes about 160,000 clones, about 95% detected once. Sequencing input: PBMCs. The origin of the receptors is a woman under 30 in good health and CMV-seronegative. CDR3s include the opening cysteine and the closing phenylalanine or tryptophan. Fields, in order: CDR3 length, V gene, clone size, D gene, J gene, CDR3 DNA, CDR3 protein. The D gene is left open where the match is weak. Clone size appears in some rows only: once, few, many, or a class for an expanded clone.

len: 16
v_gene: TRBV4-1
abundance: -
d_gene: -
j_gene: TRBJ2-3
CDR3nt: TGCGCCAGCAGCCAAGCTACAACTAGGACTACAGATACGCAGTATTTT
CDR3aa: CASSQATTRTTDTQYF

len: 15
v_gene: TRBV27
abundance: -
d_gene: TRBD1
j_gene: TRBJ2-7
CDR3nt: TGTGCCAGCAGGCGAGACAGGGTTAAATCCTACGAGCAGTACTTC
CDR3aa: CASRRDRVKSYEQYF

len: 12
v_gene: TRBV6-5
abundance: -
d_gene: -
j_gene: TRBJ1-6
CDR3nt: TGTGCCAGCAGTTATAAAAATTCACCCCTCCACTTT
CDR3aa: CASSYKNSPLHF

len: 17
v_gene: TRBV4-3
abundance: -
d_gene: TRBD2
j_gene: TRBJ2-5
CDR3nt: TGCGCCAGCAGCCAAGATCTGAGCGGGGGGGCCAAAGAGACCCAGTACTTC
CDR3aa: CASSQDLSGGAKETQYF

len: 15
v_gene: TRBV6-1
abundance: -
d_gene: TRBD1
j_gene: TRBJ1-5
CDR3nt: TGTGCCAGCAGTGAATTCGGGACAGGGCATCAGCCCCAGCATTTT
CDR3aa: CASSEFGTGHQPQHF

len: 13
v_gene: TRBV19
abundance: -
d_gene: -
j_gene: TRBJ1-6
CDR3nt: TGTGCCAGTAGTACCATAGGGGATTCACCCCTCCACTTT
CDR3aa: CASSTIGDSPLHF

len: 16
v_gene: TRBV9
abundance: -
d_gene: TRBD2
j_gene: TRBJ2-1
CDR3nt: TGTGCCAGCAGCGTAGCCAGCGGGGGGATTGTGAATGAGCAGTTCTTC
CDR3aa: CASSVASGGIVNEQFF

len: 15
v_gene: TRBV27
abundance: -
d_gene: -
j_gene: TRBJ2-5
CDR3nt: TGTGCCAGCAAGACAGCCGCTGGGTCCCACCAGACCCAGTACTTC
CDR3aa: CASKTAAGSHQTQYF

len: 15
v_gene: TRBV7-9
abundance: -
d_gene: TRBD2
j_gene: TRBJ2-2
CDR3nt: TGTGCCAGCAGCCAAACTAGCGTGGGCACCGGGGAGCTGTTTTTT
CDR3aa: CASSQTSVGTGELFF

len: 19
v_gene: TRBV7-9
abundance: -
d_gene: TRBD2
j_gene: TRBJ2-3
CDR3nt: TGTGCCAGCAGCCTAAAAAGACTAGCGGGGGGGCCGCGCACAGATACGCAGTATTTT
CDR3aa: CASSLKRLAGGPRTDTQYF

len: 14
v_gene: TRBV5-1
abundance: once
d_gene: -
j_gene: TRBJ2-3
CDR3nt: TGCGCCAGCAGGTTGGAGGGGGGGCCGGATACGCAGTATTTT
CDR3aa: CASRLEGGPDTQYF

len: 16
v_gene: TRBV6-6
abundance: once
d_gene: -
j_gene: TRBJ1-1
CDR3nt: TGTGCCAGCAGTTACTCGCAGGCCGGGGGGAACACTGAAGCTTTCTTT
CDR3aa: CASSYSQAGGNTEAFF

len: 15
v_gene: TRBV6-1
abundance: -
d_gene: TRBD1
j_gene: TRBJ1-4
CDR3nt: TGTGCCAGCAGTGAAGAGGGACAGGGGGACGAAAAACTGTTTTTT
CDR3aa: CASSEEGQGDEKLFF

len: 17
v_gene: TRBV4-2
abundance: -
d_gene: TRBD2
j_gene: TRBJ2-5
CDR3nt: TGTGCCAGCAGCCACGGACTAGCGGGGGGATACCAAGAGACCCAGTACTTC
CDR3aa: CASSHGLAGGYQETQYF

len: 18
v_gene: TRBV14
abundance: -
d_gene: TRBD1
j_gene: TRBJ2-7
CDR3nt: TGTGCCAGCAGCCAAGATCGAACAGGGGTACGGGGAACCTACGAGCAGTACTTC
CDR3aa: CASSQDRTGVRGTYEQYF

len: 15
v_gene: TRBV4-1
abundance: -
d_gene: -
j_gene: TRBJ1-1
CDR3nt: TGCGCCAGCAGCCAGGGCTGGGGGGGAGTACCTGAAGCTTTCTTT
CDR3aa: CASSQGWGGVPEAFF

len: 13
v_gene: TRBV5-6
abundance: -
d_gene: -
j_gene: TRBJ2-7
CDR3nt: TGTGCCAGCAGCCCCAGGATTCCCTACGAGCAGTACTTC
CDR3aa: CASSPRIPYEQYF

len: 14
v_gene: TRBV10-3
abundance: -
d_gene: -
j_gene: TRBJ1-1
CDR3nt: TGTGCCATCAGTGAGATGGAGTCGCCGCTTGAAGCTTTCTTT
CDR3aa: CAISEMESPLEAFF

len: 15
v_gene: TRBV7-2
abundance: -
d_gene: TRBD1
j_gene: TRBJ2-2
CDR3nt: TGTGCCAGCAGCTTAGCGACAGGGGGCACCGGGGAGCTGTTTTTT
CDR3aa: CASSLATGGTGELFF

len: 13
v_gene: TRBV2
abundance: -
d_gene: -
j_gene: TRBJ2-7
CDR3nt: TGTGCCAGCAGTGCGGGGGATTCCTACGAGCAGTACTTC
CDR3aa: CASSAGDSYEQYF

len: 14
v_gene: TRBV12-5
abundance: once
d_gene: TRBD1
j_gene: TRBJ2-7
CDR3nt: TGTGTTATCCCTCCAGGGGGTTCGACCTACGAGCAGTACTTC
CDR3aa: CVIPPGGSTYEQYF

len: 15
v_gene: TRBV7-2
abundance: few
d_gene: TRBD1
j_gene: TRBJ1-1
CDR3nt: TGTGCCAGCAGCTACGACAGGGCAGGGAACACTGAAGCTTTCTTT
CDR3aa: CASSYDRAGNTEAFF

len: 13
v_gene: TRBV7-6
abundance: -
d_gene: -
j_gene: TRBJ1-1
CDR3nt: TGTGCCAGCAGCTTAAGAGGGGGCACTGAAGCTTTCTTT
CDR3aa: CASSLRGGTEAFF

len: 13
v_gene: TRBV7-2
abundance: -
d_gene: TRBD1
j_gene: TRBJ2-5
CDR3nt: TGTGCCAGCCGATCACAGGGGGAAGAGACCCAGTACTTC
CDR3aa: CASRSQGEETQYF

len: 17
v_gene: TRBV4-1
abundance: -
d_gene: TRBD1
j_gene: TRBJ2-7
CDR3nt: TGCGCCAGCAGCCAAGATCGGACTGGGACAGGGACCTACGAGCAGTACTTC
CDR3aa: CASSQDRTGTGTYEQYF

len: 15
v_gene: TRBV7-8
abundance: -
d_gene: TRBD1
j_gene: TRBJ1-1
CDR3nt: TGTGCCAGCAGCCTTAAGGTGGGGACAGGGTTTGAAGCTTTCTTT
CDR3aa: CASSLKVGTGFEAFF

len: 14
v_gene: TRBV5-1
abundance: -
d_gene: -
j_gene: TRBJ1-2
CDR3nt: TGCGCCAGCAGCGGGGAGGACGGATTCTATGGCTACACCTTC
CDR3aa: CASSGEDGFYGYTF

len: 18
v_gene: TRBV23-1
abundance: -
d_gene: TRBD1
j_gene: TRBJ1-2
CDR3nt: TGCGCCAGCAGTCAAATCCCACCTTGGACAGGGTTGAGCTATGGCTACACCTTC
CDR3aa: CASSQIPPWTGLSYGYTF

len: 16
v_gene: TRBV19
abundance: -
d_gene: TRBD1
j_gene: TRBJ1-2
CDR3nt: TGTGCCAGTAGCCTATCTAACAGGGGATTTGGCTATGGCTACACCTTC
CDR3aa: CASSLSNRGFGYGYTF

len: 14
v_gene: TRBV5-6
abundance: -
d_gene: -
j_gene: TRBJ1-1
CDR3nt: TGTGCCAGCAGCCCGCCGACAAAGAACACTGAAGCTTTCTTT
CDR3aa: CASSPPTKNTEAFF

len: 15
v_gene: TRBV6-5
abundance: -
d_gene: TRBD1
j_gene: TRBJ1-6
CDR3nt: TGTGCCAGCAATCCACGGACAGGTCCTGCATCACCCCTCCACTTT
CDR3aa: CASNPRTGPASPLHF

len: 15
v_gene: TRBV27
abundance: -
d_gene: -
j_gene: TRBJ2-5
CDR3nt: TGTGCCAGCAGTTCGCGGCCGGTCGGGTGGAAGACCCAGTACTTC
CDR3aa: CASSSRPVGWKTQYF

len: 16
v_gene: TRBV6-5
abundance: -
d_gene: -
j_gene: TRBJ1-6
CDR3nt: TGTGCCAGCAGTTACTCCAGGTTCCGCAATAATTCACCCCTCCACTTT
CDR3aa: CASSYSRFRNNSPLHF

len: 15
v_gene: TRBV10-1
abundance: -
d_gene: TRBD1
j_gene: TRBJ1-2
CDR3nt: TGCGCCAGCAGTGGCCCGGGACAGGGACTCAGTGGCTACACCTTC
CDR3aa: CASSGPGQGLSGYTF

len: 14
v_gene: TRBV6-1
abundance: -
d_gene: -
j_gene: TRBJ2-1
CDR3nt: TGTGCCAGCAGTGAATCCCTAAGTAGACAGAAGCAGTTCTTC
CDR3aa: CASSESLSRQKQFF

len: 13
v_gene: TRBV5-1
abundance: -
d_gene: -
j_gene: TRBJ2-1
CDR3nt: TGCGCCAGCAGCTTGTCGCCAGACAATGAGCAGTTCTTC
CDR3aa: CASSLSPDNEQFF

len: 15
v_gene: TRBV27
abundance: -
d_gene: TRBD1
j_gene: TRBJ2-2
CDR3nt: TGTGCCAGCAGAAAGGACAGGGGGCAAGGCGGGGAGCTGTTTTTT
CDR3aa: CASRKDRGQGGELFF

len: 15
v_gene: TRBV4-3
abundance: -
d_gene: TRBD1
j_gene: TRBJ1-4
CDR3nt: TGCGCCAGCAGCCAAGATCAGACAGGGGGCGAAAAACTGTTTTTT
CDR3aa: CASSQDQTGGEKLFF

len: 14
v_gene: TRBV2
abundance: -
d_gene: TRBD2
j_gene: TRBJ2-1
CDR3nt: TGTGCCAGCGAGGCTAGCGGGGGGCGCAATGAGCAGTTCTTC
CDR3aa: CASEASGGRNEQFF

len: 15
v_gene: TRBV7-2
abundance: -
d_gene: TRBD2
j_gene: TRBJ2-7
CDR3nt: TGTGCCAGCAGCCTGCGGCTAGCGGGGCCCCACGAGCAGTACTTC
CDR3aa: CASSLRLAGPHEQYF

len: 13
v_gene: TRBV4-2
abundance: -
d_gene: -
j_gene: TRBJ1-6
CDR3nt: TGTGCCAGCAGCCAACCGGGACTCTCACCCCTCCACTTT
CDR3aa: CASSQPGLSPLHF

len: 12
v_gene: TRBV4-3
abundance: once
d_gene: -
j_gene: TRBJ1-1
CDR3nt: TGCGCCAGCAGCCACGGACAGCTTGAAGCTTTCTTT
CDR3aa: CASSHGQLEAFF

len: 17
v_gene: TRBV19
abundance: -
d_gene: TRBD2
j_gene: TRBJ2-7
CDR3nt: TGTGCCAGTAGTCCACACTCGACTAGCGGGGGGGCCTACGAGCAGTACTTC
CDR3aa: CASSPHSTSGGAYEQYF

len: 15
v_gene: TRBV19
abundance: -
d_gene: TRBD1
j_gene: TRBJ1-5
CDR3nt: TGTGCCAGTATAGGCGTGGGACAGGGGTACCAGCCCCAGCATTTT
CDR3aa: CASIGVGQGYQPQHF

len: 14
v_gene: TRBV6-5
abundance: -
d_gene: TRBD1
j_gene: TRBJ1-1
CDR3nt: TGTGCCAGCAGTTACCAGGGGGTTGGCACTGAAGCTTTCTTT
CDR3aa: CASSYQGVGTEAFF

len: 15
v_gene: TRBV5-6
abundance: once
d_gene: TRBD1
j_gene: TRBJ1-5
CDR3nt: TGTGCCAGCAGCCGAACAGGGGGGAAAAATCAGCCCCAGCATTTT
CDR3aa: CASSRTGGKNQPQHF

len: 17
v_gene: TRBV7-8
abundance: -
d_gene: -
j_gene: TRBJ2-5
CDR3nt: TGTGCCAGCAGCTTGCGGACTCGTAACACAATCCAAGAGACCCAGTACTTC
CDR3aa: CASSLRTRNTIQETQYF